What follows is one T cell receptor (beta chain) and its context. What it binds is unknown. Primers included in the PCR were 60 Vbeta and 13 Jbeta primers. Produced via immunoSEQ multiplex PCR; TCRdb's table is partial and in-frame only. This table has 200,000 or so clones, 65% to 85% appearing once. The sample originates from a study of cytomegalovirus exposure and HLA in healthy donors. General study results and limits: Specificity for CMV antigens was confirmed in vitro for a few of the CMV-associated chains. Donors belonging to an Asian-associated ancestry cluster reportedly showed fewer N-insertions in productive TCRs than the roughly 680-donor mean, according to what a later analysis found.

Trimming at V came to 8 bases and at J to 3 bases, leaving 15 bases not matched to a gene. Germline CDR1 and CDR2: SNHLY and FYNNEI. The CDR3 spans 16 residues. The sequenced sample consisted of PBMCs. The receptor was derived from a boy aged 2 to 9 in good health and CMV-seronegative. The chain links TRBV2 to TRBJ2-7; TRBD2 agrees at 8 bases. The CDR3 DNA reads TGTGCCAGCGACCCGGGGGGGGTCCCCAGGAACTACGAGCAGTACTTC. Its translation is CASDPGGVPRNYEQYF.